This TCR beta chain was sequenced during a study of blood T cell repertoires in COVID-19 (TCRdb year 2020). Some background on the complete study: The collaborator samples originated in the United States, Italy and Spain and spanned the acute and convalescent phases of COVID-19. Where HLA class I and class II types were available, the types were taken from metadata supplied by the sample provider, not from assay-based typing. A de-identified subject ID, COVID-19 status, age in years and sex were almost always included in the sample metadata. Samples came from the ongoing ImmuneRACE study (first 160 participants) plus 1,254 subjects from 6 global collaborators. The prospective study material was composed of cDNA or gDNA derived from T cells, B-cell-depleted T cells, or PBMCs. The repertoires were made available in a free public database intended to serve as a resource for research on the immune response to SARS-CoV-2. The dataset comprised deeply sampled blood TCRbeta repertoires from subjects exposed to, actively infected with, or recovered from COVID-19. The study at large found these results: The amount of clinical and demographic metadata varied by source and participant and was provided uncurated.

Regarding this clone: The clone's antigen remains unknown. No base qualities exist here, and no much larger clone lies one base off it.

The CDR3 measures 12 amino acids from cysteine to phenylalanine. Only the CDR3 DNA stays, 36 bases, in frame from base 1. V is shortened by 10 bases, J by 8 bases, and the region joining them spans 17 bases. From the germline V gene, CDR1 is ENHRY and CDR2 is SYGVKD. The collaborating institutions used their own protocols to collect whole blood in K2EDTA tubes. Collaborator samples were shipped for TCRbeta analysis as frozen whole blood, isolated PBMCs, or DNA extracted from either sample type. TCRbeta CDR3 regions were amplified from genomic DNA by means of the immunoSEQ Assay, a bias-controlled multiplex PCR. The original pipeline was this. The number of nucleated cells in each sample was estimated from the amplification of reference gene primers within the assay. To quantify the absolute abundance of each unique TCRbeta CDR3 rearrangement, sequence reads were collapsed and filtered. Productive Simpson clonality was computed per sample as the square root of Simpson's diversity index over productive rearrangements. TCRdb holds this immuneACCESS table with in-frame rearrangements only. Some clones are missing; in checked studies, unresolved V genes explain under half, and the rest has no known cause. That table furnishes V, J and clone size, whereas the DNA furnished D and trimming. For this sample the table gives 130,000 or so clones, of which about four fifths were detected only once. The top ten clonotypes cover 1.4% to 1.5% of the sample.

Sequencing input: peripheral blood. This TCR was sampled from a man aged 55 to 69 with acute or convalescent COVID-19. The chain links TRBV10-3 with TRBJ1-2; TRBD1 is a possible D gene, resting on 5 matching bases. The sequence in DNA is TGTGCCACCTACGAGGGGCGGGGAGGCTACACCTTC. Translated, it reads CATYEGRGGYTF.